This TCR beta chain was documented in a study of cytomegalovirus exposure and HLA in healthy donors (dated by TCRdb to 2016 to 2017). Context from the whole study: A later analysis indicated that the 95 to 150 validation repertoires were generated on the platform also employed for the 650 to 850 repertoires of the first cohort. A separate validation cohort of over a hundred different subjects was used in addition to the 666-subject first cohort. To predict cytomegalovirus infection status, the study brought together high-throughput TCR immunosequencing, statistical association of individual TCRs with disease status, and machine learning. The study was designed to test whether signatures of past pathogen exposure could be identified by cataloging public T cell receptors.

Worth noting for this clone: The antigen this receptor binds is unknown. No much larger clone is present one base from it, and per-base qualities are unavailable.

Broad study findings and their caveats: In vitro tests confirmed that three of the cytomegalovirus-associated TCR beta chains recognize cytomegalovirus antigens. Most TCR sequences were observed very rarely across donors, whereas some public TCRs were present in many individuals. A later analysis lacked HLA typing for the validation cohort, so it scored co-occurrence in that cohort across all 110 or so repertoires. A later analysis found that TCRs clustered in the first cohort also tended to co-occur in the 100 to 150 validation repertoires, with approximately 95% of cluster scores above 0. Cytomegalovirus status was reported to be diagnosed by the classifier with high specificity and sensitivity in both the original and validation cohorts. The authors suggested that the approach could potentially be extended to other disease states and immunological phenotypes. The study listed 150 to 200 TCR beta chains as associated with cytomegalovirus.

The donors were included in the validation cohort of approximately 130 subjects, a group kept apart from the roughly 680-subject first cohort. V lost 7 bases and J lost 3 bases, and the count of bases not matched to a germline gene is 14. Including the terminal cysteine and phenylalanine, the CDR3 comprises 16 residues. The only DNA kept is the CDR3, 48 bases in frame from the first base. Via the germline V gene, CDR1 is SNHLY and CDR2 FYNNEI. Libraries were made using the immunoSEQ multiplex PCR assay. In the authors' own workflow: A statistical classification framework was built for diagnosing cytomegalovirus status from the catalog of TCR beta chain sequences. TCRdb mirrors the immuneACCESS table, restricted to in-frame sequences. Some clones are absent from its copies; in checked studies, under half trace to an unresolved V gene, and the reason for the others is unknown. V, J and clone size reflect that table, while D and trimming were determined from the DNA. This sample has 90,000 or so clones in its table, and approximately 81% of those were observed once. Together, the top ten hold 20% to 25% of the sample.

Recombination connected TRBV2 to TRBJ2-7, with TRBD2 identical over 8 junction bases. The source is a man aged 18 to 29 in good health and CMV-seropositive. Sequenced: PBMCs. The sequenced DNA: TGTGCCAGCACCGAAGGAGTGGCGGGAGGTCTCTACGAGCAGTACTTC. The translation is CASTEGVAGGLYEQYF. Reference TRBV2 and TRBJ2-7 genes cover what lies past the CDR3, so the full variable domain is EPEVTQTPSHQVTQMGQEVILRCVPISNHLYFYWYRQILGQKVEFLVSFYNNEISEKSEIFDDQFSVERPDGSNFTLKIRSTKLEDSAMYFCASTEGVAGGLYEQYFGPGTRLTVT.